Each of the 25 T cell receptor beta chains below was sequenced from the same sample in a study of cytomegalovirus exposure and HLA in healthy donors. Using immunoSEQ multiplex PCR, the repertoire was profiled, and TCRdb retains in-frame clones only, with some absent. Here the sample spans over 250,000 clones, about 86% being singletons. Sequencing input: PBMCs. The source of these receptors is a woman younger than 35 in good health and CMV-seronegative.

The CDR3 protein is CASSPSGESYEQYF. The DNA for the CDR3 is TGTGCCAGCAGTCCCAGCGGGGAATCCTACGAGCAGTACTTC. The chain recombines TRBV6-4 with TRBJ2-7; 7 bases align to TRBD2. With V trimmed by 5 bases and J by 1 base, 5 bases remained unmatched. Germline V lookup: CDR1 MRHNA, CDR2 SNTAGT. The CDR3 extends over 14 amino acids.

This clone appeared a few times. The gene calls are TRBV27 and TRBJ1-2, with 9 bases matching TRBD1. The germline V gene encodes CDR1 MNHEY and CDR2 SMNVEV (reference sequence). J gave up 6 bases and V 4 bases, and 6 bases lay outside the gene matches. There are 14 residues in the CDR3. The CDR3 sequence is CASSWHGTGNGYTF. The CDR3, as DNA: TGTGCCAGCAGTTGGCATGGGACAGGGAATGGCTACACCTTC.

The rearrangement joins TRBV29-1 to TRBJ1-5; 8 bases agree with TRBD1. The V gene end was trimmed by 5 bases and the J gene end by 2 bases; junction bases not matched to a gene: 8. Germline V gene lookup returns CDR1 SQVTM and CDR2 ANQGSEA. The CDR3 is 15 amino acids. CDR3 DNA sequence: TGCAGCGTTTCGATTTTGGGACAGGGCAATCAGCCCCAGCATTTT. The encoded protein is CSVSILGQGNQPQHF.

The chain has TRBV5-5 and TRBJ1-6; 8 nucleotides line up with TRBD1. Germline loops: CDR1 SGHKS, CDR2 YYEKEE (reference sequence). The CDR3 runs 15 residues. Trimming took 0 bases from V and 10 from J; bases not matched to a gene: 6. The CDR3 DNA follows: TGTGCCAGCAGCTTGGCGGACAGGGCTGGATCACCCCTCCACTTT. Amino acid sequence: CASSLADRAGSPLHF. Combining the CDR3 with reference TRBV5-5 and TRBJ1-6 gives the whole variable domain DAGVTQSPTHLIKTRGQQVTLRCSPISGHKSVSWYQQVLGQGPQFIFQYYEKEERGRGNFPDRFSARQFPNYSSELNVNALLLGDSALYLCASSLADRAGSPLHFGNGTRLTVT.

Concerning this clone itself: Other DNA sequences in the sample encode the same CDR3. CDR3 region: CASSQDGGLGNQPQHF. CDR3 in DNA: TGCGCCAGCAGCCAAGACGGAGGGTTAGGCAATCAGCCCCAGCATTTT. The chain joins TRBV4-1 to TRBJ1-5; no clear D gene. Germline-derived CDR1 and CDR2 are MGHRA and YSYEKL. V lost 0 bases, J lost 2 bases, and 11 bases lay in between. This CDR3 contains 16 residues.

Here the CDR3 reads CASSQELGFAQPQHF. The CDR3 DNA reads as TGCGCCAGCAGCCAAGAACTAGGCTTTGCTCAGCCCCAGCATTTT. This chain connects TRBV4-3 to TRBJ1-5; no clear D gene. The CDR3 has 15 residues. CDR1 and CDR2 (germline): LGHNA, YSLEER. V lost 0 bases and J 6 bases, leaving 12 bases between the germline ends.

The rearrangement uses TRBV7-2 and TRBJ1-5, with TRBD1 identical over 7 bases. The CDR3 is 13 residues long. The germline CDR1 and CDR2 sequences are SGHTA and FQGNSA. Losses at the gene ends were 5 bases for V and 9 bases for J; bases not matched to a gene: 7. CDR3: CASSRGGSGPQHF. CDR3 bases: TGTGCCAGCAGCCGAGGGGGCTCGGGGCCCCAGCATTTT. The full variable domain, completed using reference TRBV7-2 and TRBJ1-5, is GAGVSQSPSNKVTEKGKDVELRCDPISGHTALYWYRQSLGQGLEFLIYFQGNSAPDKSGLPSDRFSAERTGGSVSTLTIQRTQQEDSAVYLCASSRGGSGPQHFGDGTRLSIL.

This clone has just a few counts. This chain links TRBV7-9 with TRBJ1-2; D may be TRBD1 (6 bases). CDR3 length equals 14 residues. Germline V CDR1 and CDR2: SEHNR, FQNEAQ (reference sequence). V was clipped by 7 bases and J by 4 bases, with 16 bases between them. Here the CDR3 DNA reads TGTGCCAGCACCCTAGGGGGAATGATCTATGGCTACACCTTC. It translates to CASTLGGMIYGYTF.

This clone is a singleton in its sample. This chain joins TRBV5-6 and TRBJ2-5; TRBD1 matches at 12 bases. V shed 4 bases, J shed 5 bases, and the junction held 6 bases outside the gene matches. The CDR3 consists of 15 residues. Germline V gives CDR1 SGHDT, CDR2 YYEEEE. The CDR3 region is CASSAGTGGVETQYF. The CDR3 nucleotides read TGTGCCAGCAGCGCCGGGACAGGGGGCGTGGAGACCCAGTACTTC.

This chain joins TRBV7-9 and TRBJ1-6; D perhaps matches TRBD1 (6 bases). The CDR3 has 13 residues. The V gene's germline CDR1 is SEHNR and CDR2 FQNEAQ (reference sequence). The V end was cut by 5 bases, the J end by 11 bases, with 13 bases between. CDR3 protein: CASSPYRETPLHF. The CDR3 coding sequence is TGTGCCAGCAGCCCTTACAGGGAAACACCCCTCCACTTT.

This clone was seen only a few times. The rearrangement uses TRBV6-4 and TRBJ2-2, with 12 bases matching TRBD1. The V gene's germline CDR1 is MRHNA and CDR2 SNTAGT. V shed 3 bases, J shed 3 bases, and the junction held 2 bases outside the gene matches. This CDR3 spans 16 amino acids. The CDR3, as DNA: TGTGCCAGCAGTGAGGGACAGGGGGCGCACACCGGGGAGCTGTTTTTT. It yields the protein CASSEGQGAHTGELFF.

V usage is TRBV6-1 and J usage is TRBJ2-2; 7 bases map to TRBD2. The V segment lost 7 bases and the J segment 4 bases; nucleotides outside the gene matches: 6. The CDR3 totals 14 residues. CDR1 and CDR2 from the germline V gene are MNHNS and SASEGT. CDR3 protein: CASISSGGTGELFF. As DNA, the CDR3 is TGTGCCAGCATCTCGTCGGGGGGCACCGGGGAGCTGTTTTTT.

The V gene is TRBV19, the J gene TRBJ2-7, with D hard to call. The ends were cut back, 6 bases at V and 2 bases at J, with 14 bases in the middle. Germline CDR1 reads LNHDA; CDR2 reads SQIVND (reference sequence). The CDR3 contains 14 residues. Here the CDR3 DNA reads TGTGCCAGTAGCCGACGAGGCAGCCCCTACGAGCAGTACTTC. It specifies CASSRRGSPYEQYF.

The chain is built from TRBV10-1 and TRBJ2-6, with D possibly TRBD1 on 5 matching bases. Germline CDR1 and CDR2: WNHNN and SYGVQD (reference sequence). Trimming cost V 4 bases and J 2 bases, with 15 bases left between them. The length of the CDR3 is 17 residues. CDR3 DNA sequence: TGCGCCAGCAGTGGAACAGGCACCCCCACTGGGGCCAACGTCCTGACTTTC. This gives the protein CASSGTGTPTGANVLTF.

V and J are TRBV9 and TRBJ1-2; the D is unclear. Trimming shortened V by 1 base and J by 4 bases, and 5 bases separated the two germline ends. CDR1 and CDR2 (germline): SGDLS, YYNGEE. The CDR3 is made up of 12 amino acids. The CDR3 is CASSVLSYGYTF. CDR3 nucleotides: TGTGCCAGCAGCGTACTAAGCTATGGCTACACCTTC.

With regard to this clone: The same CDR3 is also encoded by other DNA sequences in this sample. This chain uses TRBV30 with TRBJ1-5, with D possibly matching TRBD1 (5 bases). V was trimmed by 1 base and J by 3 bases, leaving 7 bases between them. Germline V lookup: CDR1 GTSNPN, CDR2 SVGIG (reference sequence). The CDR3 has 13 amino acids. The CDR3 DNA follows: TGTGCCTGGAGTGGGGGCTCCAATCAGCCCCAGCATTTT. Translating gives CAWSGGSNQPQHF.

This chain uses TRBV10-3 with TRBJ2-3; D not certain. Germline V gene lookup returns CDR1 ENHRY and CDR2 SYGVKD. The CDR3 loop spans 12 amino acids. V was pared by 3 bases and J by 5 bases, with 6 bases between. The CDR3 DNA sequence: TGTGCCATCAGTGAACTCTTAGATACGCAGTATTTT. Translating it yields CAISELLDTQYF.

Only a few counts were recorded for this clone. The J gene is TRBJ1-1, the V gene TRBV6-5; possibly TRBD1 for D (5 bases). Germline CDR1 and CDR2: MNHEY and SVGAGI. The V and J ends lost 0 bases and 3 bases respectively, with 11 bases between them. The CDR3 is 15 residues long. CDR3 in amino acids: CASSYSWGGDTEAFF. CDR3 bases: TGTGCCAGCAGTTACTCCTGGGGCGGAGACACTGAAGCTTTCTTT.

This sequence joins TRBV27 and TRBJ1-1, with no clear D. Germline V gene lookup returns CDR1 MNHEY and CDR2 SMNVEV (reference sequence). The CDR3 is 15 residues long. Trimming left V 6 bases short and J 5 bases short, with 19 bases between. This CDR3 reads CASRATPGGGTEAFF. CDR3 DNA: TGTGCCAGCAGGGCTACCCCGGGTGGTGGAACTGAAGCTTTCTTT.

The J gene is TRBJ1-5, the V gene TRBV5-5; D unclear. The germline gives CDR1 SGHKS, CDR2 YYEKEE (reference sequence). CDR3 size: 13 residues. V lost 0 bases and J lost 5, with 6 bases in between. The CDR3 sequence is CASSLVADQPQHF. The CDR3 DNA sequence: TGTGCCAGCAGCTTGGTGGCGGATCAGCCCCAGCATTTT.

The chain carries TRBV11-2 and TRBJ1-1; tentative D call: TRBD1 (5 bases). The CDR3 runs 14 residues. Between the trimmed V and J ends, which lost 3 bases and 0 bases, there was a span of 8 bases. CDR1 is SGHAT and CDR2 is FQNNGV in the germline V gene. DNA for the CDR3: TGTGCCAGCAGCTTCAGGGTCATGAACACTGAAGCTTTCTTT. Amino acid sequence: CASSFRVMNTEAFF.

The chain joins TRBV6-6 to TRBJ1-3, with D possibly matching TRBD1 (6 bases). Germline CDR1 is MNHNY and CDR2 is SVGAGI (reference sequence). The CDR3 is made up of 15 amino acids. The V end lost 4 bases, the J end lost 4 bases, and 14 bases lay between the germline ends. The chain's CDR3 is CASSSSTGFGNTIYF. The DNA of the CDR3 is TGTGCCAGCAGTTCATCAACAGGGTTCGGAAACACCATATATTTT.

This sequence joins TRBV19 and TRBJ2-7; TRBD1 agrees at 10 bases. Per the germline V gene, CDR1 is LNHDA and CDR2 is SQIVND (reference sequence). The CDR3 runs to 15 residues. Trimming removed 5 bases from V and 2 bases from J; junction bases left unmatched: 6. This chain's CDR3 is CASSDRGLSAYEQYF. CDR3 nucleotides: TGTGCCAGTAGTGACAGGGGGCTATCCGCCTACGAGCAGTACTTC.

This chain links TRBV6-1 with TRBJ2-7, with 9 bases matching TRBD1. The CDR3 is made up of 16 amino acids. CDR1 is MNHNS, CDR2 SASEGT, per germline. V lost 6 bases to trimming and J lost 1 base; unmatched junction nucleotides: 10. The CDR3 DNA reads TGTGCCAGCAGCGAACCCCCGGGACAGGGATCCTACGAGCAGTACTTC. Its translation is CASSEPPGQGSYEQYF.

The genes are TRBV19 and TRBJ1-4, with D possibly being TRBD1 (6 bases). This CDR3 has 14 amino acids. Trimming removed 3 bases at V and 8 bases at J, with 13 bases between. Germline V gene data show CDR1 as LNHDA and CDR2 as SQIVND (reference sequence). The CDR3 nucleotides read TGTGCCAGTAGTATTGGGGGGGCTTGGGAAAAACTGTTTTTT. Its translation: CASSIGGAWEKLFF.